These 21 T cell receptor beta chains came from one sample sequenced in a study of blood T cell repertoires in COVID-19 (dated by TCRdb to about 2020). Library method: the immunoSEQ multiplex PCR assay. In its TCRdb copy, this immuneACCESS table keeps in-frame sequences only and misses some clones. Where compared with another copy, unresolved V genes explain less than half of these, and the others have no known cause. Present in this sample are approximately 300,000 clones, 70% to 90% of which were seen just once. Together, the top ten hold approximately 3.8% of the sample. Specimen: peripheral blood. These receptors all stem from a woman between 45 and 65 years old with active or convalescent COVID-19.

This clone is a singleton in its sample. J is TRBJ2-1 and V is TRBV4-1, with 7 bases matching TRBD2. This CDR3 comprises 16 residues. With V trimmed by 1 base and J by 7 bases, 10 bases remained unmatched. Per the germline V gene, CDR1 is MGHRA and CDR2 is YSYEKL. The DNA for the CDR3 is TGCGCCAGCAGCCAAGGGGGCGGGAGAGGTAGGAATGAGCAGTTCTTC. Encoded protein: CASSQGGGRGRNEQFF.

The chain couples TRBV7-9 to TRBJ1-2; no clear D. The CDR3 loop spans 11 amino acids. Germline CDR1 is SEHNR and CDR2 is FQNEAQ (reference sequence). V shed 5 bases and J shed 7 bases, with 8 bases lying between them. CDR3 sequence reads: CASSIGLGYTF. For the CDR3, the DNA is TGTGCCAGCAGCATTGGACTTGGCTACACCTTC.

The CDR3 DNA follows: TGTGCCAGCAGCGACAGAAATAATTCACCCCTCCACTTT. Protein sequence: CASSDRNNSPLHF. The chain employs TRBV5-6 and TRBJ1-6; TRBD1 is a possible D gene (5 bases). Germline assignment: CDR1 SGHDT and CDR2 YYEEEE. Trimming cost V 4 bases and J 5 bases, with 7 bases left between them. The CDR3 runs 13 residues.

The chain couples TRBV7-9 to TRBJ1-5, with TRBD1 as a possible D gene (5 bases). CDR1 is SEHNR and CDR2 is FQNEAQ in the germline V gene (reference sequence). V was clipped by 6 bases and J by 0 bases, with 9 bases between them. The CDR3 is made up of 14 amino acids. The DNA for the CDR3 is TGTGCCAGCAGTGCCAGGGATAGCAATCAGCCCCAGCATTTT. Translated, it gives CASSARDSNQPQHF.

V usage is TRBV5-5 and J usage is TRBJ1-5, with unresolved D. Between the trimmed V and J ends, which lost 0 bases and 4 bases, there was a span of 8 bases. The germline gives CDR1 SGHKS, CDR2 YYEKEE (reference sequence). The length of the CDR3 is 14 residues. The CDR3 here is CASSLDFNNQPQHF. CDR3 coding DNA: TGTGCCAGCAGCTTGGACTTCAATAATCAGCCCCAGCATTTT.

This chain joins TRBV13 and TRBJ2-2, with D unclear. CDR3 size: 14 residues. The V and J ends lost 0 bases and 4 bases respectively, with 6 bases between them. The germline CDR1 and CDR2 sequences are PRHDT and FYEKMQ (reference sequence). CDR3 nucleotide sequence: TGTGCCAGCAGCTTAGGACCTACCACCGGGGAGCTGTTTTTT. Its protein product is CASSLGPTTGELFF.

The chain is built from TRBV11-2 and TRBJ2-1, with TRBD2 matching over 10 bases. This CDR3 has 15 residues. Germline V lookup: CDR1 SGHAT, CDR2 FQNNGV. Trimming cost V 3 bases and J 7 bases; bases outside gene matches: 6. CDR3 region: CASSFYLAGVNEQFF. CDR3 nucleotide sequence: TGTGCCAGCAGCTTTTACCTAGCGGGAGTAAATGAGCAGTTCTTC.

The rearrangement links TRBV3-1 (or the pseudogene TRBV3-2) to TRBJ2-1; 9 bases line up with TRBD2. Germline loops: CDR1 LGHDT, CDR2 YNNKEL (reference sequence). V shed 1 base and J 7 bases; nucleotides not matched to a gene: 5. The CDR3 sequence is 15 residues long. The CDR3 DNA is TGTGCCAGCAGCCAAGGAGCGGGAGGCAGGAATGAGCAGTTCTTC. It is translated as CASSQGAGGRNEQFF.

The chain combines TRBV5-6 with TRBJ2-5; a weak D match, TRBD1 (7 bases). Germline V lookup: CDR1 SGHDT, CDR2 YYEEEE. CDR3 size: 15 residues. V was clipped by 6 bases and J by 1 base, with 16 bases between them. The CDR3 DNA follows: TGTGCCAGCACCCCGCGGAGGGGGCGCCAAGAGACCCAGTACTTC. This sequence encodes CASTPRRGRQETQYF.

The chain uses TRBV19 and TRBJ2-5; TRBD1 aligns across 8 bases. CDR1 LNHDA and CDR2 SQIVND come from the germline V gene (reference sequence). Unmatched junction bases numbered 7, after V lost 2 bases and J lost 5 bases. The CDR3 consists of 15 residues. The CDR3 nucleotides are TGTGCCAGTAGTATACCCCGGACAGGGACCGAGACCCAGTACTTC. It is translated as CASSIPRTGTETQYF.

This clone has at least ten counts. The gene calls are TRBV7-8 and TRBJ1-3, with D hard to call. Deletions cut 5 bases from V and 5 bases from J, with 7 bases between. CDR1 is SGHVS, CDR2 FQNEAQ, per germline. The CDR3 has 12 amino acids. The CDR3 nucleotides are TGTGCCAGCAGCCCTACCAGAAACACCATATATTTT. Its protein product is CASSPTRNTIYF.

The chain carries TRBV19 and TRBJ1-2, with 7 bases lining up with TRBD1. Germline V gives CDR1 LNHDA, CDR2 SQIVND (reference sequence). J lost 12 bases, V lost 1 base, and 14 bases had no gene match. CDR3 length: 15 amino acids. CDR3 amino acids: CASSIGGLQGPRDTF. Here the CDR3 DNA reads TGTGCCAGTAGTATAGGGGGCCTACAGGGGCCGCGGGACACCTTC.

This clone was recorded once. The chain links TRBV5-6 to TRBJ1-1; 7 bases are shared with TRBD1. The CDR3 is 15 amino acids. CDR1 and CDR2 (germline): SGHDT, YYEEEE. Unmatched junction bases numbered 8, after V lost 2 bases and J lost 4 bases. This CDR3 is CASSLEGAEGTEAFF. The CDR3 bases are TGTGCCAGCAGCTTAGAGGGGGCAGAGGGCACTGAAGCTTTCTTT.

The V gene is TRBV6-1, the J gene TRBJ2-7; 12 bases are shared with TRBD2. This CDR3 has 18 amino acids. Germline V gene data show CDR1 as MNHNS and CDR2 as SASEGT. With 1 base clipped from V and 0 bases from J, the junction kept 7 bases outside the gene matches. CDR3 sequence (DNA): TGTGCCAGCAGTGAAGTGGGGACTAGCGGGCCGAGCTCCTACGAGCAGTACTTC. Residues: CASSEVGTSGPSSYEQYF.

This chain uses TRBV5-1 with TRBJ2-2, with 11 positions matching TRBD2. CDR1 and CDR2 (germline): SGHRS, YFSETQ. The junction had 6 bases not matched to a gene; V was cut back by 4 bases and J by 7 bases. The CDR3 is 15 residues long. As DNA, the CDR3 is TGCGCCAGCAGCCTGGGACTAGCGGAAGGCGGGGAGCTGTTTTTT. It encodes CASSLGLAEGGELFF.

The V and J genes are TRBV3-1 (or the pseudogene TRBV3-2) and TRBJ2-3, with TRBD2 matching over 9 bases. The CDR3 totals 16 residues. The trim removed 4 bases at V and 0 bases at J, leaving 5 bases unmatched. CDR1 is LGHDT and CDR2 is YNNKEL in the germline V gene (reference sequence). CDR3 in amino acids: CASSPRTSASTDTQYF. CDR3 in DNA: TGTGCCAGCAGCCCCCGGACTAGCGCTAGCACAGATACGCAGTATTTT.

The chain is built from TRBV27 and TRBJ2-1; D may be TRBD1 (6 bases). Trimming removed 3 bases at V and 9 bases at J, with 18 bases between. The germline CDR1 and CDR2 sequences are MNHEY and SMNVEV (reference sequence). CDR3 size: 15 residues. The CDR3 nucleotides are TGTGCCAGCAGTTTCTTGGGGGCGCGAGGAGGTGAGCAGTTCTTC. Translating gives CASSFLGARGGEQFF.

The rearrangement links TRBV6-2 or TRBV6-3 to TRBJ1-1; maybe TRBD1 (5 bases). CDR3 length: 16 amino acids. Germline values: CDR1 MNHEY, CDR2 SVGEGT. V lost 0 bases to trimming and J lost 0 bases, with 11 bases between them. CDR3 sequence: CASSYSAGRVNTEAFF. The CDR3, as DNA: TGTGCCAGCAGTTACTCCGCGGGACGGGTGAACACTGAAGCTTTCTTT.

The chain recombines TRBV4-1 with TRBJ2-1; D gene ambiguous. V was cut by 1 base and J by 10 bases, with 11 bases left in between. Germline CDR1 MGHRA, CDR2 YSYEKL. This CDR3 comprises 13 residues. The CDR3 loop reads CASSQALVREQFF. Here the CDR3 DNA reads TGCGCCAGCAGCCAAGCTTTGGTGAGAGAGCAGTTCTTC.

DNA of the CDR3: TGTGCCAGCAGGTCTGGGGGGGGCACTGAAGCTTTCTTT. Translation: CASRSGGGTEAFF. This rearrangement joins TRBV6-5 to TRBJ1-1; maybe TRBD1 (5 bases). The CDR3 consists of 13 residues. Germline V gives CDR1 MNHEY, CDR2 SVGAGI. The V end was cut by 6 bases, the J end by 4 bases, with 12 bases between.

The V gene is TRBV5-5, the J gene TRBJ2-7, with D uncertain. Trimming removed 0 bases at V and 3 bases at J, with 13 bases between. The CDR3 runs to 15 residues. The germline V gene has CDR1 SGHKS and CDR2 YYEKEE (reference sequence). The CDR3 is CASSLDIVTVYEQYF. DNA of the CDR3: TGTGCCAGCAGCTTGGACATCGTTACAGTCTACGAGCAGTACTTC.